Sequencing of this TCR beta chain was carried out in a study of T cell responses to AZD1222 COVID-19 vaccine. About this clone itself: Antigen specificity is unknown.

Study results and limitations: With two AZD1222 doses given, Spike-specific TCR breadth and depth both rose.

Using immunoSEQ multiplex PCR, the repertoire was profiled, and TCRdb retains in-frame clones only, with some absent. The sample carries around 120,000 clones, more than 85% recorded once. The CDR3 has 18 residues. The germline CDR1 and CDR2 sequences are LGHNT and FRNRAP. V lost 2 bases, J lost 2 bases, and 20 bases lay in between. The material sequenced was peripheral blood, taken on day 0 of AZD1222 vaccination. This clonotype was obtained from an adult in good health. The V and J genes are TRBV12-5 and TRBJ2-3; D possibly matches TRBD1 or TRBD2 (5 bases each). CDR3: CASGLSRDGEFFTDTQYF. The CDR3 bases are TGTGCTAGTGGTTTGTCCCGGGACGGAGAGTTCTTCACAGATACGCAGTATTTT.